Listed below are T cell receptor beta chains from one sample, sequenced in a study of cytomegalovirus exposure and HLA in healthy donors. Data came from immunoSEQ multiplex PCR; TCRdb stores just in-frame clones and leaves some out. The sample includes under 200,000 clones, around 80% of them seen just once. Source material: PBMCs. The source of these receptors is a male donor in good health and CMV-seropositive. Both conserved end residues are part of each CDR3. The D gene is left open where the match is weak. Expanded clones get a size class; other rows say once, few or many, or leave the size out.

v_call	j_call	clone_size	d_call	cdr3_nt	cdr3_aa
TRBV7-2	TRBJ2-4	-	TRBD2	TGTGCCAGCAGGCCCCGGGCTAGCGGAAAAAACATTCAGTACTTC	CASRPRASGKNIQYF
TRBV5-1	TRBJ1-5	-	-	TGCGCCAGCAGCTGGGGAGGCGGATTCGGTCAGCCCCAGCATTTT	CASSWGGGFGQPQHF
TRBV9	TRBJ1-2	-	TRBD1	TGTGCCAGCAGCCATTATGGGACAGGGAACTATGGCTACACCTTC	CASSHYGTGNYGYTF
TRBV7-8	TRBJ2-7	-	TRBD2	TGTGCCAGCAGCTTAGGACTAGCTGGAGACTTCCAGCAGTACTTC	CASSLGLAGDFQQYF
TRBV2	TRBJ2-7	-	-	TGTGCCAGCAATCATCCTCAGGGCCACGAGCAGTACTTC	CASNHPQGHEQYF
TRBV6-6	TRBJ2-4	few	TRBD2	TGTGCCAGCAGCCAACGGGGGGGAGAGAACAGTCAGTACTTC	CASSQRGGENSQYF
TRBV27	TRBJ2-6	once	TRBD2	TGTGCCAGCAGTCACCACGGGGGGGGCGTCTCTGGGGCCAACGTCCTGACTTTC	CASSHHGGGVSGANVLTF
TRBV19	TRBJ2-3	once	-	TGTGCCAGTAGTATCCTCACCGGGACTAGCACAGATACGCAGTATTTT	CASSILTGTSTDTQYF
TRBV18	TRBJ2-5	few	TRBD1	TGTGCCAGCTCACTGACAGGGGGCAGAGAGACCCAGTACTTC	CASSLTGGRETQYF
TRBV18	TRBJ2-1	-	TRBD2	TGTGCCAGCTCACCACAGCGGGAGGCCTACAATGAGCAGTTCTTC	CASSPQREAYNEQFF
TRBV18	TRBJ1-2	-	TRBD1	TGTGCCAGCTCAACCAAACAGGGGTTTGGCTATGGCTACACCTTC	CASSTKQGFGYGYTF
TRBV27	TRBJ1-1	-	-	TGTGCCAGCAGTTTACGAGGGACTGAAGCTTTCTTT	CASSLRGTEAFF
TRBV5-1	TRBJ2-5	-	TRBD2	TGCGCCAGCAGCTTAATGGGACTAGCGGGGGGATTTCAAGAGACCCAGTACTTC	CASSLMGLAGGFQETQYF
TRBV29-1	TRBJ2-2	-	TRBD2	TGCAGCTACTCTCTAGCGGGGGTCACCGGGGAGCTGTTTTTT	CSYSLAGVTGELFF
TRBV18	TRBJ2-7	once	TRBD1	TGTGCCAGCTCACTAGGACAGGGGATTTACGAGCAGTACTTC	CASSLGQGIYEQYF
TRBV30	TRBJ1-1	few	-	TGTGCCTGGAGTGGACAGGTATCAGGAGAAGCTTTCTTT	CAWSGQVSGEAFF
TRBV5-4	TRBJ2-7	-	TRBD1	TGTGCCAGCACCCAAACCAGGGGGCTTCTGACCTACGAGCAGTACTTC	CASTQTRGLLTYEQYF
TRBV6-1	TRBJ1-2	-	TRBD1	TGTGCCAGCATCCCTCCCCGGGACAGGGGGAATGGCTACACCTTC	CASIPPRDRGNGYTF
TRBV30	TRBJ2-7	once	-	TGTGCCTGGAGTCAGGGGACCTACGAGCAGTACTTC	CAWSQGTYEQYF
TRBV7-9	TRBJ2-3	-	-	TGTGCCAGCAGCTTAGCGCTCGGGGGGCGAGATACGCAGTATTTT	CASSLALGGRDTQYF
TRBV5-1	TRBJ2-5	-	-	TGCGCCAGCAGCTTGGCGTCAGAGACCCAGTACTTC	CASSLASETQYF
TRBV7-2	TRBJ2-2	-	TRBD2	TGTGCCAGCAGCTTACAGCGGGGGGACACCGGGGAGCTGTTTTTT	CASSLQRGDTGELFF
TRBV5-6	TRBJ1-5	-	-	TGTGCCAGCAGCTTGGCCGTGCAAGCAAATCAGCCCCAGCATTTT	CASSLAVQANQPQHF
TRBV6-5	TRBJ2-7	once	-	TGTGCCAGCACCCCCACATGGAAGGAGCACGAGCAGTACTTC	CASTPTWKEHEQYF
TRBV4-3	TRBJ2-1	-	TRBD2	TGCGCCAGCAGCCAGCGACTAGCGGGAGCATCAAGTGAGCAGTTCTTC	CASSQRLAGASSEQFF
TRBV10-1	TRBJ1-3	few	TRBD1	TGCGCCAGCAGTGAAAGACCCGGGACAGGGTTTGGAAACACCATATATTTT	CASSERPGTGFGNTIYF
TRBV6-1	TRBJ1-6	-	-	TGTGCCACCAGGGTCTCCTATAATTCGCCCCTCCACTTT	CATRVSYNSPLHF
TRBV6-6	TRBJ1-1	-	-	TGTGCCAGCAGTGCAGGAAACACTGAAGCTTTCTTT	CASSAGNTEAFF
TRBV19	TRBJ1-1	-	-	TGTGCCAGTAGGCCAGGGGACACTGAAGCTTTCTTT	CASRPGDTEAFF
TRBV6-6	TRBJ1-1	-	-	TGTGCCAGCGTATTCCGGAACACTGAAGCTTTCTTT	CASVFRNTEAFF
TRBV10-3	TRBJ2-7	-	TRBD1	TGTGCCATCAGTGAGCGGACAGGGGGTAAGGACGAGCAGTACTTC	CAISERTGGKDEQYF
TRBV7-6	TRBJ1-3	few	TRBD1	TGTGCCAGCAGCATTACCGGGACAGCGATGTCTGGAAACACCATATATTTT	CASSITGTAMSGNTIYF
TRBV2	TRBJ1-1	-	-	TGTGCCAGCAGTCCGGGACTTTCAAGCACTGAAGCTTTCTTT	CASSPGLSSTEAFF
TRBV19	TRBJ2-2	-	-	TGTGCCAGTACCACGATGAGACAGCGAACCGGGGAGCTGTTTTTT	CASTTMRQRTGELFF
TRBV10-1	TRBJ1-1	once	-	TGCGCCAGCAGTGAGTCGAAAGGGGGGGACACTGAAGCTTTCTTT	CASSESKGGDTEAFF
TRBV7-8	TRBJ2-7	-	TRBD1	TGTGCCAGTGTAAACAGGGGCCGCTACGAGCAGTACTTC	CASVNRGRYEQYF
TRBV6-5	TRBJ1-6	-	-	TGTGCCAGCAGTTACGGTTCCCCGATCGGTTCACCCCTCCACTTT	CASSYGSPIGSPLHF
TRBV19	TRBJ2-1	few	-	TGTGCCACCAAAAGGGGGTCGGACAGATTACAGAATGAGCAGTTCTTC	CATKRGSDRLQNEQFF
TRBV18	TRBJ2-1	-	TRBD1	TGTGCCAGCTCCGCTCCGGGACAGGGGAATGAGCAGTTCTTC	CASSAPGQGNEQFF
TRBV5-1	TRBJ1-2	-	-	TGCGCCAGCAGCTTGGTCGGGGAAGCTAACTATGGCTACACCTTC	CASSLVGEANYGYTF
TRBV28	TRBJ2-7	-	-	TGTGCCAGCAGTCGAACAGGCTACGAGCAGTACTTC	CASSRTGYEQYF
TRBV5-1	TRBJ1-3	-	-	TGCGCCAGCAGAGAACGCAGCGACTCTGGAAACACCATATATTTT	CASRERSDSGNTIYF
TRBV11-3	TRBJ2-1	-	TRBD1	TGTGCCAGCAGCTTAGAGACCGGGACAGGGATGGTATATGAGCAGTTCTTC	CASSLETGTGMVYEQFF
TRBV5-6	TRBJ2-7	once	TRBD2	TGTGCCAGCAGCCGGGGGGGAGCTCGCGAGCAGTACTTC	CASSRGGAREQYF
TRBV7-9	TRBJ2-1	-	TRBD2	TGTGCCAGCAGCCAGACTAGCGGTTTTGGCAATGAGCAGTTCTTC	CASSQTSGFGNEQFF